These 4 T cell receptor beta chains were sequenced from one sample in a study of primary melanoma T cells and metastatic recurrence. Data came from immunoSEQ multiplex PCR; TCRdb stores just in-frame clones and leaves some out. This listing includes about eight clones. Source material: melanoma tumor tissue. The receptors were gathered from a human donor with melanoma.

This CDR3 is CASSRGEGTLNTEAFF. Here the CDR3 DNA reads TGTGCCAGCTCACGGGGCGAGGGGACTTTGAACACTGAAGCTTTCTTT. This chain connects TRBV18 to TRBJ1-1; D may be TRBD1 (5 bases). V was shortened by 4 bases and J by 0 bases, with 15 bases between the two germline ends. This CDR3 has 16 amino acids. From germline, CDR1 is KGHSH and CDR2 LQKENI.

This clone has a single count. The chain combines TRBV19 with TRBJ2-7; 9 nucleotides line up with TRBD1. Germline-derived CDR1 and CDR2 are LNHDA and SQIVND (reference sequence). Germline trimming cut 7 bases from V and 3 bases from J; bases unmatched to any gene: 13. This CDR3 has 16 amino acids. The CDR3 sequence is CASNTPKTGGGYEQYF. For the CDR3, the DNA is TGTGCCAGTAATACTCCCAAAACAGGGGGCGGCTACGAGCAGTACTTC.

V usage is TRBV1 and J usage is TRBJ2-6. TRBV1 is tagged as a pseudogene. The CDR3 extends over 18 amino acids. Written as DNA, the CDR3 is TGCACCAGCAGATTTCATGGTTTGTGCACAAAGCGGGCCAACGTCCTGACTTTC. It yields the protein CTSRFHGLCTKRANVLTF.

Only a few counts were recorded for this clone. The rearrangement links TRBV6-8 to TRBJ1-4, with D unclear. V shed 5 bases and J shed 5 bases, with 24 bases lying between them. Germline V gene lookup returns CDR1 MNHGY and CDR2 SAAAGT. This CDR3 has 18 amino acids. Here the CDR3 reads CASSDCPSLLVDNEKLFF. The CDR3 nucleotides are TGTGCCAGCAGTGACTGTCCAAGTCTCCTAGTCGACAATGAAAAACTGTTTTTT.